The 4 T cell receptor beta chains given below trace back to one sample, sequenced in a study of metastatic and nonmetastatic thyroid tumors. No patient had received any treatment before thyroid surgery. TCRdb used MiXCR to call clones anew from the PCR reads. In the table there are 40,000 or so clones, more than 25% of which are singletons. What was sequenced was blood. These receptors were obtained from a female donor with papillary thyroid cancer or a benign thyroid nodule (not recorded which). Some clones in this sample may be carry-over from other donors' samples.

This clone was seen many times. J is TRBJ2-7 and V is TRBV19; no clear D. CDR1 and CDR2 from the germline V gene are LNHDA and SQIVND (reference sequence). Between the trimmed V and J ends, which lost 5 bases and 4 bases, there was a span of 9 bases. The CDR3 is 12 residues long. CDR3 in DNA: TGTGCCAGTAGTCCTAATGGGTACGAGCAGTACTTC. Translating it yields CASSPNGYEQYF.

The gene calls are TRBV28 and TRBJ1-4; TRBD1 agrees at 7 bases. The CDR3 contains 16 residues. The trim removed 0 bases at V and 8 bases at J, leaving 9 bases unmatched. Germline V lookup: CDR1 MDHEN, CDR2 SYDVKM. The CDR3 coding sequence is TGTGCCAGCAGTTTATGGGTTGGACAGGCTTGGGAAAAACTGTTTTTT. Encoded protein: CASSLWVGQAWEKLFF.

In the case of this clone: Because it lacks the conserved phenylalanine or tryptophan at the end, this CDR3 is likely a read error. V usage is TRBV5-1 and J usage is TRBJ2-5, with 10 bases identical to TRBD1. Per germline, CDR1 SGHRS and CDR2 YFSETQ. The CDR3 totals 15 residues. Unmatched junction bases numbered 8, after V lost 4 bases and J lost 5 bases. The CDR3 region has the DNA TGCGCCAGCAGCACGGGACAGGGGACGTGGGAGACCCAGTACATC. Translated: CASSTGQGTWETQYI.

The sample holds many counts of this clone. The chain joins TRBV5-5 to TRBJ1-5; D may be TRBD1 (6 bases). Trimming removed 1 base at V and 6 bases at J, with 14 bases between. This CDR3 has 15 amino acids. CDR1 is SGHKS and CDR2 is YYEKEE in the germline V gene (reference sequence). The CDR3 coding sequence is TGTGCCAGCAGCTTGTTCGAACAGGGCAGTCAGCCCCAGCATTTT. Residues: CASSLFEQGSQPQHF.